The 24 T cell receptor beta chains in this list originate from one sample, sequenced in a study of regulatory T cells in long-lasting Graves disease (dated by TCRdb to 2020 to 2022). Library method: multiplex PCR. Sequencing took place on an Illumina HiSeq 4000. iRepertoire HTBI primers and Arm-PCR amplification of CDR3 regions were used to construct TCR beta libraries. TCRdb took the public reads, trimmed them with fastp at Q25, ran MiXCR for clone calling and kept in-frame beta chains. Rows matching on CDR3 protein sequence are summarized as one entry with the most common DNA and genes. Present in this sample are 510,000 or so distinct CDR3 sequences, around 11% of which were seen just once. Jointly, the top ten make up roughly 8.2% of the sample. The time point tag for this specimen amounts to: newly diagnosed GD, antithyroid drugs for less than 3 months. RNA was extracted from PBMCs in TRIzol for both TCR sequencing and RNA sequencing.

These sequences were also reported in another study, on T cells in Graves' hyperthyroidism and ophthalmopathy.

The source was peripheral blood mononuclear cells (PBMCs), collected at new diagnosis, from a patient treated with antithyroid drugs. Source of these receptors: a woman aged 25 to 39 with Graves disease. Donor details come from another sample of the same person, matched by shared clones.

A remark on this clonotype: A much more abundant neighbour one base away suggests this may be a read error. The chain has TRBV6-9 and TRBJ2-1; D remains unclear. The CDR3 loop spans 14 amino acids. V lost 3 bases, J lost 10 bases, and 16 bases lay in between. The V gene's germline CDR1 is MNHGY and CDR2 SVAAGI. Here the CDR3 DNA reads TGTGCCAGCAGTTACCGGAAGGAGTCCTACGAGCAGTTCTTC. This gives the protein CASSYRKESYEQFF.

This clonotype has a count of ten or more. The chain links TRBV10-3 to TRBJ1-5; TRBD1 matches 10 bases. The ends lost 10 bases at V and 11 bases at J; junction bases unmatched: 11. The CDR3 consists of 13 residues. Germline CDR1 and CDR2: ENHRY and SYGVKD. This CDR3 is CATGQGHETTQHF. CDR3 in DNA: TGTGCCACGGGACAGGGGCACGAAACGACCCAGCATTTT.

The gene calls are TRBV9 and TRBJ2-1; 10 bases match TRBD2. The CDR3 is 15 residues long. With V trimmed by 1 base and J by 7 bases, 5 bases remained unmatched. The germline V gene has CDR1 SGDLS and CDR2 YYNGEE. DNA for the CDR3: TGTGCCAGCAGCGTAAGCGGGAGGGCCCCGAATGAGCAGTTCTTC. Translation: CASSVSGRAPNEQFF.

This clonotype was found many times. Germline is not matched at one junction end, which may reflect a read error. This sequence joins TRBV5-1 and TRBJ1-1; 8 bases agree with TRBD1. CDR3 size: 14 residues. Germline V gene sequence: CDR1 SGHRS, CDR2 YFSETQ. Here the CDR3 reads CASSSDRDGTEAFF. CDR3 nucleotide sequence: TGTGCCAGCAGCTCGGACAGGGATGGCACTGAAGCTTTCTTT.

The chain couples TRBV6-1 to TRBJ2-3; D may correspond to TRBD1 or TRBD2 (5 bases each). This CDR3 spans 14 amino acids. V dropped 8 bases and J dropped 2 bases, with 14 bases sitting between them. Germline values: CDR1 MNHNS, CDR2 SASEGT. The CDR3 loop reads CASLRDRHTDTQYF. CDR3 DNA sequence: TGTGCCAGCCTCCGGGACCGACACACAGATACGCAGTATTTT.

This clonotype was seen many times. CDR3 sequence (DNA): TGTGCCAGCAGCTTAACCGGGACAGGCTACAATGAGCAGTTCTTC. Its protein is CASSLTGTGYNEQFF. The chain has TRBV7-9 and TRBJ2-1, with 8 bases that match TRBD1. V gave up 2 bases and J gave up 3 bases; unmatched junction bases: 3. Germline-derived CDR1 and CDR2 are SEHNR and FQNEAQ (reference sequence). CDR3 length: 15 amino acids.

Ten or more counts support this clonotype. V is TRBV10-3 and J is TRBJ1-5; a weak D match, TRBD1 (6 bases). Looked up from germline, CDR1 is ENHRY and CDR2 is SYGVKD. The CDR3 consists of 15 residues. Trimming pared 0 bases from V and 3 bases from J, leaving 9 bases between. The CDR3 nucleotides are TGTGCCATCAGTGAGTCGGGGGGCGCCAATCAGCCCCAGCATTTT. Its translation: CAISESGGANQPQHF.

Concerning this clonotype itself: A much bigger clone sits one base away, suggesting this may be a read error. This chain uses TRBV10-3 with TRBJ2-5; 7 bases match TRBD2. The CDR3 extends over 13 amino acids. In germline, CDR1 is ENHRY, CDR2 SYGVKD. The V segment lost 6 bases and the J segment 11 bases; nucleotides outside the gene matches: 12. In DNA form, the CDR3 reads TGTGCCATCAGCGGAAGACTAGCCTATGAGCAGTACTTC. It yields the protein CAISGRLAYEQYF.

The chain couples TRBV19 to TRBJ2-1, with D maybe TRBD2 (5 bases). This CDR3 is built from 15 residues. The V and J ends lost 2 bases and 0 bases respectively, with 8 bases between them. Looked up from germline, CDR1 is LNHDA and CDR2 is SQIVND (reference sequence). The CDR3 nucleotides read TGTGCCAGTAGTATAATGCGGGTCTCCTACAATGAGCAGTTCTTC. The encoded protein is CASSIMRVSYNEQFF.

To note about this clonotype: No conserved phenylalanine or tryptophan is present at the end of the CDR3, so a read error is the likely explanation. The CDR3 protein is CASSQDLGNTIYL. In DNA, the CDR3 is TGCGCCAGCAGCCAAGACCTCGGGAACACCATATATCTT. The genes are TRBV4-3 and TRBJ1-3, with D uncertain. This CDR3 has 13 amino acids. V lost 0 bases, J lost 7 bases, and 7 bases lay in between. CDR1 is LGHNA, CDR2 YSLEER, per germline.

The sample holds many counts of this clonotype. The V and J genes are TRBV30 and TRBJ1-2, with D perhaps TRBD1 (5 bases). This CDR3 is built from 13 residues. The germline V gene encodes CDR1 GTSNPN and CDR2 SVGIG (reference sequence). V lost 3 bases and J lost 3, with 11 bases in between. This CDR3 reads CAWRMDTDYGYTF. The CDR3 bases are TGTGCCTGGAGGATGGACACCGACTATGGCTACACCTTC. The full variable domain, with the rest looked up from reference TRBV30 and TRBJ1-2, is SQTIHQWPATLVQPVGSPLSLECTVEGTSNPNLYWYRQAAGRGLQLLFYSVGIGQISSEVPQNLSASRPQDRQFILSSKKLLLSDSGFYLCAWRMDTDYGYTFGSGTRLTVV.

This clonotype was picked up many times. Written as DNA, the CDR3 is TGTGCCAGCAGATCCCGACTAGCGGGAGAGGAAGAGACCCAGTACTTC. Protein product: CASRSRLAGEEETQYF. V and J are TRBV5-4 and TRBJ2-5; 12 bases line up with TRBD2. The J segment lost 3 bases and the V segment lost 5 bases, leaving 8 bases of the junction unmatched. The germline V gene encodes CDR1 SGHNT and CDR2 YYREEE (reference sequence). CDR3 size: 16 residues.

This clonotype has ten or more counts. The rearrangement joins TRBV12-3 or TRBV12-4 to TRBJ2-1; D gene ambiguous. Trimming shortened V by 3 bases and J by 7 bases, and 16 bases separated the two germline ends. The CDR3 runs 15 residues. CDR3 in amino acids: CASSFRAPMQNEQFF. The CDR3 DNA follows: TGTGCCAGCAGTTTTAGGGCCCCCATGCAGAATGAGCAGTTCTTC.

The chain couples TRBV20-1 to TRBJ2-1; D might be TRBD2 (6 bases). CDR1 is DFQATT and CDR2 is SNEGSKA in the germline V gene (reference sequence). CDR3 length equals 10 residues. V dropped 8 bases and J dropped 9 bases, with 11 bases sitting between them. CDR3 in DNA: TGCAGTACCCGCGGGGCTGAGCAGTTCTTC. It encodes CSTRGAEQFF.

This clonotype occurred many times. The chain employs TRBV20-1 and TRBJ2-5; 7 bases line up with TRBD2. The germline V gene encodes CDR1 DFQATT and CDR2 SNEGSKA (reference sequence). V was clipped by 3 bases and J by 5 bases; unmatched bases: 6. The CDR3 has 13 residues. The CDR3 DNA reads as TGCAGTGCTAGCGCGGGAGCCGAGGAGACCCAGTACTTC. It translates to CSASAGAEETQYF.

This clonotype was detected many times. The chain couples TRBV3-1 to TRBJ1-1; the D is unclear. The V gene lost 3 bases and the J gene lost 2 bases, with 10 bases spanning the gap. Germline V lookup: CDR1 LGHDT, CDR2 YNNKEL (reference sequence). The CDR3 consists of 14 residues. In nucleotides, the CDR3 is TGTGCCAGCAGCCACCCAAGTCGAAACACTGAAGCTTTCTTT. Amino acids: CASSHPSRNTEAFF.

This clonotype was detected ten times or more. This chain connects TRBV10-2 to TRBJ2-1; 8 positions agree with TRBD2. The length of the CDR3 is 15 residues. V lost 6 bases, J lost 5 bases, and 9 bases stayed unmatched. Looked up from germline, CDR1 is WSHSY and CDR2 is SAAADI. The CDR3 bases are TGCGCCAGCAGCCCGGGACTAGAGGCTAACAATGAGCAGTTCTTC. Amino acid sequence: CASSPGLEANNEQFF.

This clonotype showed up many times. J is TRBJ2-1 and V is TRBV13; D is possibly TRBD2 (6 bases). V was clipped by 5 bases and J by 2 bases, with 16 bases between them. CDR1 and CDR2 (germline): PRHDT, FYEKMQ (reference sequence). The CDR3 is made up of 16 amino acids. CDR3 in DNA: TGTGCCAGCAGCCACTCGGGGGAGTCGACCTACAATGAGCAGTTCTTC. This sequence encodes CASSHSGESTYNEQFF. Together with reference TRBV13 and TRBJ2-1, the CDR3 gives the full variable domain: AAGVIQSPRHLIKEKRETATLKCYPIPRHDTVYWYQQGPGQDPQFLISFYEKMQSDKGSIPDRFSAQQFSDYHSELNMSSLELGDSALYFCASSHSGESTYNEQFFGPGTRLTVL.

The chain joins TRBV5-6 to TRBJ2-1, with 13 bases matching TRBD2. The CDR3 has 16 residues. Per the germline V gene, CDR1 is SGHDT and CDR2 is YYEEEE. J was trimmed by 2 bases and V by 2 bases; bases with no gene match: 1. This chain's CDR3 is CASSFGLAGAYNEQFF. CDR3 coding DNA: TGTGCCAGCAGCTTCGGACTAGCGGGGGCCTACAATGAGCAGTTCTTC.

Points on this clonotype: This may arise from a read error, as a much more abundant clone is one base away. CDR3 in DNA: TGTGCCAGCAGCTTAGGTGATTCACCCCTCCACTTT. Translated: CASSLGDSPLHF. The rearrangement uses TRBV7-9 and TRBJ1-6; no definite D call. The CDR3 is made up of 12 amino acids. Trimming stripped 1 base from V and 8 bases from J, with 3 bases between. Germline values: CDR1 SEHNR, CDR2 FQNEAQ (reference sequence).

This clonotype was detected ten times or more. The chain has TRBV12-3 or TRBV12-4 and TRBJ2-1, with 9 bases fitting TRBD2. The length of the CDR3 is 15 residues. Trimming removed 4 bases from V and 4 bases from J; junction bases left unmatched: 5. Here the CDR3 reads CASSSPGLAYNEQFF. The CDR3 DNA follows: TGTGCCAGCAGTTCCCCGGGACTAGCATACAATGAGCAGTTCTTC.

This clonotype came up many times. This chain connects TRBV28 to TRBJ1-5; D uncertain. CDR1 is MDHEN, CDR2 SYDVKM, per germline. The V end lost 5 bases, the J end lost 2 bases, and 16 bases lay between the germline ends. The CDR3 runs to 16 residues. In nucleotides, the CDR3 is TGTGCCAGCAGTCCCCAACACCTGAGGGGCAATCAGCCCCAGCATTTT. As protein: CASSPQHLRGNQPQHF. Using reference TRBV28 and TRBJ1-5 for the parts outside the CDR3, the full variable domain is DVKVTQSSRYLVKRTGEKVFLECVQDMDHENMFWYRQDPGLGLRLIYFSYDVKMKEKGDIPEGYSVSREKKERFSLILESASTNQTSMYLCASSPQHLRGNQPQHFGDGTRLSIL.

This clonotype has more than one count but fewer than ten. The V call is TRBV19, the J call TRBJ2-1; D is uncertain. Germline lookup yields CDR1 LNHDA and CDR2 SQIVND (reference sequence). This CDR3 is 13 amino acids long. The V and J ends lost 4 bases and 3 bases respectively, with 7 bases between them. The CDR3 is CASSTTVYNEQFF. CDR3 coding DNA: TGTGCCAGTAGTACTACCGTCTACAATGAGCAGTTCTTC.

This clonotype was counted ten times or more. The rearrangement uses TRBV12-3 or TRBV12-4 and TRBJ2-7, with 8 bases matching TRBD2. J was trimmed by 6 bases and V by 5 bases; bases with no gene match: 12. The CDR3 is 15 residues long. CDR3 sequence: CASSPPRGLVVEQYF. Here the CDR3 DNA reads TGTGCCAGCAGTCCCCCCCGGGGACTAGTAGTCGAGCAGTACTTC.